The clone carrying this T cell receptor (beta chain) occurred many times. Its cognate antigen is unknown. Time point defined: persistent/refractory GD, antithyroid drugs over 5 years with positive TRAb. PBMCs were the source of the RNA used for TCR sequencing. The germline V gene has CDR1 SEHNR and CDR2 FQNEAQ (reference sequence). V shed 5 bases and J shed 4 bases, with 11 bases lying between them. The CDR3 spans 13 residues. The authors built TCR beta libraries using iRepertoire HTBI primers and Arm-PCR of CDR3 regions. TCRdb ran MiXCR on the multiplex PCR reads and lists one entry per CDR3 protein. Among around 460,000 distinct CDR3 sequences listed, roughly 21% were seen once. The data stem from a study of regulatory T cells in long-lasting Graves disease. Overall study: Over 5 years on antithyroid drugs plus positive TSH receptor antibodies marked Graves' disease as persistent. Whole-study findings and limits: Compared with new cases, persistent Graves' patients showed reduced TCR diversity. What was studied was peripheral blood only, and not thyroid tissue.

This rearrangement joins TRBV7-9 to TRBJ1-1, with D tentatively TRBD1 (5 bases). The source of this sequence is a female donor with Graves disease. The sample in question was peripheral blood mononuclear cells (PBMCs), obtained when the disease was refractory, from a patient treated with antithyroid drugs. The CDR3 DNA sequence: TGTGCCAGCAGCCTCCGGGACGGCACTGAAGCTTTCTTT. Translating gives CASSLRDGTEAFF.